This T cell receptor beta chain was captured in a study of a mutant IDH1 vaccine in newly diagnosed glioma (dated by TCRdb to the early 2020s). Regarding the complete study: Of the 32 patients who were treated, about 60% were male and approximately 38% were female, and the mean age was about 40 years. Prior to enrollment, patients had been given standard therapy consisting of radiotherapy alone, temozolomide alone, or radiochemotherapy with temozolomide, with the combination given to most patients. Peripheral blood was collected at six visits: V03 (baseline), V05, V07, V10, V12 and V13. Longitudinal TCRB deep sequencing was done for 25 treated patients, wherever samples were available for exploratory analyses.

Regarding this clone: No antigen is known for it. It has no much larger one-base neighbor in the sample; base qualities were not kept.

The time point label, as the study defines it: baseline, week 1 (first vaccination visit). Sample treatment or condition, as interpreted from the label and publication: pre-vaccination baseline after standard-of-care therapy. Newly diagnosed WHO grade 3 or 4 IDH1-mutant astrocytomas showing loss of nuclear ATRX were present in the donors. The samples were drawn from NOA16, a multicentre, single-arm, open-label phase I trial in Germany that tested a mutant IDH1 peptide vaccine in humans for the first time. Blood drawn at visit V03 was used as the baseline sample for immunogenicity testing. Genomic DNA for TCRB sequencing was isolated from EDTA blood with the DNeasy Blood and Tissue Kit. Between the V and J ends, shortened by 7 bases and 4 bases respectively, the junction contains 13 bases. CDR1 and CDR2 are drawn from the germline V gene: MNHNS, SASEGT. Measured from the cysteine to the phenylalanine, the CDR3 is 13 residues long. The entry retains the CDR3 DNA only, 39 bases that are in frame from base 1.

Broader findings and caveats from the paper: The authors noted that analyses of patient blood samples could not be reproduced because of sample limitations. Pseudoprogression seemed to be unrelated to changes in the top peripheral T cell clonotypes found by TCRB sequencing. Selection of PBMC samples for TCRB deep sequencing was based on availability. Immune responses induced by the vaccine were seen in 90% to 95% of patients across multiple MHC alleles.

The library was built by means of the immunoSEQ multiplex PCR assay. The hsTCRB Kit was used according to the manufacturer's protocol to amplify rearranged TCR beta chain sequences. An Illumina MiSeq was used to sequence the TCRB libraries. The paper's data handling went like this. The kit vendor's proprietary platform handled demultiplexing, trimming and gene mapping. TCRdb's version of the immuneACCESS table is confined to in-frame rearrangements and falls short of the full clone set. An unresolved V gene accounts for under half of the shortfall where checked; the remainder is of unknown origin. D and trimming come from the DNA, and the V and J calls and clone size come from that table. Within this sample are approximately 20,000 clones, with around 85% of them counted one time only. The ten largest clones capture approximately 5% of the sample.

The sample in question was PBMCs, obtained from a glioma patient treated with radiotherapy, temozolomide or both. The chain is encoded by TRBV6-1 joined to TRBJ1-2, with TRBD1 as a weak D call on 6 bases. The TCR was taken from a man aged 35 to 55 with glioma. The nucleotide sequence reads TGTGCCAGCACCCCATCGGGGGCCTATGGCTACACCTTC. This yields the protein CASTPSGAYGYTF.